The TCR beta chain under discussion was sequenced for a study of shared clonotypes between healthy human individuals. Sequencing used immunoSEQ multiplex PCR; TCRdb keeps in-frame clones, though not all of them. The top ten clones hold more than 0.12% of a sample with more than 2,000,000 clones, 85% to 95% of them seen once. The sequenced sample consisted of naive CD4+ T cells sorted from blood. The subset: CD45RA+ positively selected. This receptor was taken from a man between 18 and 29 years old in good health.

As DNA, the CDR3 is TGTGCCAGCAGTACCCAGGGGCAGGGTGCCTATGGCTACACCTTC. Translating gives CASSTQGQGAYGYTF. The rearrangement joins TRBV28 to TRBJ1-2; D is perhaps TRBD1 (6 bases). With 5 bases removed from V and 4 bases from J, the gap between germline ends came to 17 bases. The V gene's germline CDR1 is MDHEN and CDR2 SYDVKM. There are 15 residues in the CDR3.